The sequence of this T cell receptor beta chain was determined in a study of shared clonotypes between healthy human individuals. Overall study context: Researchers drew samples from a couple of women and a few men aged 18 to 49.

As regards this clone: The antigen is undetermined.

Study findings and constraints: Sample collection involved blood only; tissue repertoires are likely different.

Sequencing used immunoSEQ multiplex PCR; TCRdb keeps in-frame clones, though not all of them. The sample consists of 2 million to 2.5 million clones, approximately 93% of them appearing once. Germline V gene sequence: CDR1 MNHEY, CDR2 SMNVEV (reference sequence). V lost 1 base, J lost 2 bases, and 29 bases lay in between. There are 22 residues in the CDR3. The chain links TRBV27 to TRBJ2-2; D perhaps matches TRBD2 (6 bases). This TCR derives from a man aged 18 to 29 in good health. Some clones in this sample may be carry-over from other donors' samples. Sequenced sample: naive CD4+ T cells from PBMCs. Subset meaning: CD45RA+ positively selected. CDR3 in DNA: TGTGCCAGCAGTTTATTCCACCGGTCTTGGTATGAAACCGGGACTAACACCGGGGAGCTGTTTTTT. Translating it yields CASSLFHRSWYETGTNTGELFF.